These 16 T cell receptor beta chains were all obtained from the same sample, sequenced in a study of Graves' ophthalmopathy and Graves' hyperthyroidism. Amplification from RNA transcripts yielded the TCR beta CDR3 regions. First-round RT-PCR used HTBI primers; second-round multiplex PCR followed. TCRdb reprocessed the multiplex PCR reads with MiXCR, giving one entry per CDR3 protein. The sample holds a few hundred thousand distinct CDR3 sequences, under 25% seen once. Input material: peripheral blood. These receptors were taken from a woman aged 18-30 years with stable Graves' hyperthyroidism.

The CDR3 region is CASSQDRLNIQYF. The CDR3 region has the DNA TGTGCCAGCAGCCAAGACAGACTCAACATTCAGTACTTC. The gene calls are TRBV3-1 and TRBJ2-4, with unresolved D. Germline CDR1 reads LGHDT; CDR2 reads YNNKEL (reference sequence). This CDR3 comprises 13 residues. The ends were cut back, 0 bases at V and 7 bases at J, with 7 bases in the middle.

This clonotype was recorded many times. The chain has TRBV12-3 or TRBV12-4 and TRBJ1-1, with D hard to call. This CDR3 contains 15 residues. Trimming pared 5 bases from V and 0 bases from J, leaving 13 bases between. Here the CDR3 DNA reads TGTGCCAGCAGTACCCCAAGGGTGATGAACACTGAAGCTTTCTTT. It translates to CASSTPRVMNTEAFF.

This clonotype was seen many times. The chain joins TRBV6-5 to TRBJ1-1; no reliable D call. The CDR3 spans 14 residues. Trimming took off 4 bases at V and 6 bases at J, with 15 bases between the two ends. Per germline, CDR1 MNHEY and CDR2 SVGAGI. In nucleotides, the CDR3 is TGTGCCAGCAGTTCTCCTTTCCCTAGGGCTGAAGCTTTCTTT. It encodes CASSSPFPRAEAFF.

This clonotype was recorded at least ten times. The chain has TRBV10-1 and TRBJ1-5; tentative D call: TRBD1 (5 bases). The CDR3 runs 12 residues. Germline V gene data show CDR1 as WNHNN and CDR2 as SYGVQD (reference sequence). Trimming shortened V by 0 bases and J by 10 bases, and 7 bases separated the two germline ends. CDR3 protein: CASSESGGPQHF. DNA for the CDR3: TGCGCCAGCAGTGAGTCGGGGGGACCCCAGCATTTT.

There are many counts of this clonotype. The chain has TRBV12-3 or TRBV12-4 and TRBJ2-5, with a weak D call TRBD1 (6 bases). V lost 4 bases to trimming and J lost 4 bases, with 10 bases between them. The CDR3 loop spans 13 amino acids. DNA of the CDR3: TGTGCCAGCAGTTACAACAGGGCAGAGACCCAGTACTTC. It yields the protein CASSYNRAETQYF.

The chain uses TRBV6-5 and TRBJ2-5, with a possible D match to TRBD1 (6 bases). Between the trimmed V and J ends, which lost 0 bases and 4 bases, there was a span of 9 bases. Germline values: CDR1 MNHEY, CDR2 SVGAGI. This CDR3 has 14 amino acids. CDR3 amino acids: CASSYSTGRETQYF. In DNA, the CDR3 is TGTGCCAGCAGTTACTCAACAGGGCGAGAGACCCAGTACTTC.

The chain is built from TRBV6-2 or TRBV6-3 and TRBJ2-5, with unresolved D. Germline CDR1 reads MNHEY; CDR2 reads SVGEGT. Trimming took off 0 bases at V and 2 bases at J, with 10 bases between the two ends. The CDR3 loop spans 15 amino acids. As DNA, the CDR3 is TGTGCCAGCAGTTACTCGCAGATGCGTCAAGAGACCCAGTACTTC. It encodes CASSYSQMRQETQYF.

There are many counts of this clonotype. The chain has TRBV7-9 and TRBJ2-5; TRBD2 agrees at 8 bases. Germline loops: CDR1 SEHNR, CDR2 FQNEAQ (reference sequence). The CDR3 consists of 15 residues. Trimming took 4 bases from V and 4 from J; bases not matched to a gene: 8. The chain's CDR3 is CASSSTLLAAETQYF. CDR3 DNA: TGTGCCAGCAGCTCTACTCTACTAGCGGCAGAGACCCAGTACTTC.

The sample holds many counts of this clonotype. The chain combines TRBV29-1 with TRBJ2-4, with D tentatively TRBD2 (5 bases). Germline V CDR1 and CDR2: SQVTM, ANQGSEA. The CDR3 covers 13 residues. Trimming took 6 bases from V and 0 from J, leaving 9 bases between them. CDR3 residues: CSVERVAKNIQYF. CDR3 nucleotide sequence: TGCAGCGTGGAGAGGGTAGCCAAAAACATTCAGTACTTC.

This clonotype was seen many times. This chain uses TRBV9 with TRBJ1-1; no clear D gene. This CDR3 spans 14 amino acids. With 0 bases removed from V and 1 base from J, the gap between germline ends came to 7 bases. From germline, CDR1 is SGDLS and CDR2 YYNGEE. CDR3 residues: CASSVASQNTEAFF. The CDR3 DNA reads TGTGCCAGCAGCGTAGCCTCCCAGAACACTGAAGCTTTCTTT.

This clonotype has a count of ten or more. The V and J genes are TRBV12-3 or TRBV12-4 and TRBJ1-1; tentatively, D is TRBD1 (6 bases). Trimming took off 6 bases at V and 2 bases at J, with 13 bases between the two ends. This CDR3 spans 14 amino acids. The CDR3 coding sequence is TGTGCCAGCAGGCCGGGGGGGGGCAACACTGAAGCTTTCTTT. It encodes CASRPGGGNTEAFF.

This clonotype appeared many times. This chain joins TRBV28 and TRBJ2-7; TRBD1 agrees at 8 bases. V was clipped by 6 bases and J by 4 bases; unmatched bases: 8. Germline V gene sequence: CDR1 MDHEN, CDR2 SYDVKM. This CDR3 comprises 14 residues. The CDR3 loop is CASSGRTGKYEQYF. As DNA, the CDR3 is TGTGCCAGCAGCGGGCGGACAGGGAAATACGAGCAGTACTTC.

This clonotype was seen repeatedly, ten times or more. The chain joins TRBV27 to TRBJ2-7, with 9 bases matching TRBD1. The germline gives CDR1 MNHEY, CDR2 SMNVEV (reference sequence). The CDR3 runs to 14 residues. V lost 6 bases, J lost 4 bases, and 7 bases stayed unmatched. The CDR3 reads CASSPTGTGYEQYF. For the CDR3, the DNA is TGTGCCAGCAGCCCCACGGGGACAGGGTACGAGCAGTACTTC.

This clonotype has at least ten counts. This rearrangement joins TRBV6-1 to TRBJ2-2; 8 nucleotides agree with TRBD2. The CDR3 runs to 15 residues. Unmatched junction bases numbered 8, after V lost 7 bases and J lost 4 bases. Germline V lookup: CDR1 MNHNS, CDR2 SASEGT. The CDR3 nucleotides are TGTGCCAGCACGGGGGGGGCGTGGGGCACCGGGGAGCTGTTTTTT. This gives the protein CASTGGAWGTGELFF.

This clonotype was counted at least ten times. The chain combines TRBV10-2 with TRBJ2-7; D is undetermined. Germline assignment: CDR1 WSHSY and CDR2 SAAADI. This CDR3 has 14 amino acids. V was clipped by 0 bases and J by 5 bases, with 11 bases between them. CDR3 DNA sequence: TGCGCCAGCAGTGAGTCCCACTGGGGTGACGAGCAGTACTTC. Encoded protein: CASSESHWGDEQYF.

At least ten counts were recorded for this clonotype. The rearrangement joins TRBV2 to TRBJ2-6, with a possible D match to TRBD1 (6 bases). CDR1 and CDR2 from the germline V gene are SNHLY and FYNNEI. Deletions cut 8 bases from V and 1 base from J, with 9 bases between. This CDR3 spans 14 amino acids. The CDR3 DNA reads TGTGCCAGCTCCGGGACATCTGGGGCCAACGTCCTGACTTTC. Its translation is CASSGTSGANVLTF.